A single sample is the source of the 32 T cell receptor beta chains below, sequenced in a study of shared clonotypes between healthy human individuals. Repertoires were generated with immunoSEQ multiplex PCR, while TCRdb's copy carries only in-frame clones and drops some. The repertoire holds some 2,500,000 clones, with 80% to 95% as singletons. The sample comprised naive CD4+ T cells from PBMCs. Sample subset: CD45RA+ positively selected. Receptor source: a man younger than 35 in good health. Some clones in this sample may be carry-over from other donors' samples.

The chain recombines TRBV28 with TRBJ1-2; unclear D gene. V lost 4 bases and J 5 bases, leaving 8 bases between the germline ends. In germline, CDR1 is MDHEN, CDR2 SYDVKM. This CDR3 region has 12 residues. In nucleotides, the CDR3 is TGTGCCAGCAGTTCTGGGAAATATGGCTACACCTTC. Its protein is CASSSGKYGYTF.

This chain links TRBV5-5 with TRBJ2-1; 7 positions agree with TRBD1. This CDR3 spans 18 amino acids. The V gene end was trimmed by 3 bases and the J gene end by 9 bases; junction bases not matched to a gene: 21. The germline CDR1 and CDR2 sequences are SGHKS and YYEKEE (reference sequence). This chain's CDR3 is CASSSDRMSQPLLSEQFF. DNA for the CDR3: TGTGCCAGCAGCTCGGACAGGATGAGTCAACCCCTTTTGAGTGAGCAGTTCTTC.

This clone was seen once. The chain uses TRBV5-1 and TRBJ2-2; 8 nucleotides align to TRBD2. The length of the CDR3 is 15 residues. The V segment lost 3 bases and the J segment 0 bases; nucleotides outside the gene matches: 1. CDR1 is SGHRS and CDR2 is YFSETQ in the germline V gene. The CDR3 loop reads CASSSTSANTGELFF. CDR3 bases: TGCGCCAGCAGCTCGACTAGCGCGAACACCGGGGAGCTGTTTTTT.

This chain connects TRBV7-2 to TRBJ2-6, with TRBD1 matching over 7 bases. The CDR3 length is 17 residues. With V trimmed by 9 bases and J by 0 bases, 11 bases remained unmatched. The germline gives CDR1 SGHTA, CDR2 FQGNSA. This chain's CDR3 is CASLLGQASSGANVLTF. As DNA, the CDR3 is TGTGCCAGTCTCCTTGGACAGGCTAGCTCTGGGGCCAACGTCCTGACTTTC.

This chain uses TRBV5-1 with TRBJ2-1; 9 nucleotides line up with TRBD2. The V and J ends lost 1 base and 9 bases, in that order; junction bases with no gene match: 14. This CDR3 contains 17 residues. The germline gives CDR1 SGHRS, CDR2 YFSETQ. CDR3: CASSLSNTAGGRGEQFF. The CDR3 DNA sequence: TGCGCCAGCAGCTTGTCTAACACTGCGGGAGGGCGCGGTGAGCAGTTCTTC.

The genes are TRBV7-3 and TRBJ2-2; D call uncertain. Trimming pared 2 bases from V and 1 base from J, leaving 11 bases between. This CDR3 has 16 amino acids. The germline gives CDR1 SGHTA, CDR2 FQGTGA. DNA for the CDR3: TGTGCCAGCAGCTTAGGTCTCATAAAGAACACCGGGGAGCTGTTTTTT. Protein: CASSLGLIKNTGELFF.

V is TRBV21-1 and J is TRBJ2-7. TRBV21-1 is a listed pseudogene. This CDR3 region has 17 residues. The CDR3 protein is CASSKGRDPQRGYEQYF. The DNA for the CDR3 is TGTGCCAGCAGCAAAGGAAGGGACCCCCAACGTGGATACGAGCAGTACTTC.

This rearrangement joins TRBV7-9 to TRBJ2-5; maybe TRBD1 (6 bases). Germline assignment: CDR1 SEHNR and CDR2 FQNEAQ (reference sequence). The V and J ends lost 5 bases and 3 bases respectively, with 16 bases between them. The length of the CDR3 is 15 residues. CDR3 sequence (DNA): TGTGCCAGCAGCCTAGACGCCACAGGGAAAGAGACCCAGTACTTC. Residues: CASSLDATGKETQYF.

V gene TRBV16 combines with J gene TRBJ1-5; unclear D gene. V lost 4 bases and J lost 2, with 9 bases in between. This CDR3 is built from 14 residues. Germline V CDR1 and CDR2: KGHSY, FQNENV. CDR3 region: CASSLDWGNQPQHF. Here the CDR3 DNA reads TGTGCCAGCAGCCTTGATTGGGGCAATCAGCCCCAGCATTTT.

The J gene is TRBJ2-2, the V gene TRBV5-4; a weak D match, TRBD1 (5 bases). The CDR3 contains 16 residues. The V and J ends lost 4 bases and 1 base respectively, with 14 bases between them. From germline, CDR1 is SGHNT and CDR2 YYREEE (reference sequence). In nucleotides, the CDR3 is TGTGCCAGCAGCCCCGGCCACAGGATGAACACCGGGGAGCTGTTTTTT. The encoded protein is CASSPGHRMNTGELFF.

The chain uses TRBV28 and TRBJ2-7, with D perhaps matching TRBD2 (5 bases). V dropped 7 bases and J dropped 5 bases, with 15 bases sitting between them. CDR3 length: 13 residues. CDR1 MDHEN and CDR2 SYDVKM come from the germline V gene. This chain's CDR3 is CASTGLRRDEQYF. In DNA, the CDR3 is TGTGCCAGCACGGGGTTACGAAGAGACGAGCAGTACTTC.

The chain couples TRBV15 to TRBJ1-3; D gene ambiguous. Trimming left V 4 bases short and J 6 bases short, with 7 bases between. The germline CDR1 and CDR2 sequences are LNHNV and YYDKDF (reference sequence). CDR3 length: 12 residues. This chain's CDR3 is CATSKLKNTIYF. The CDR3 region has the DNA TGTGCCACCAGCAAACTTAAAAACACCATATATTTT.

The genes are TRBV19 and TRBJ2-1; the match to TRBD1 covers 8 bases. J lost 7 bases, V lost 7 bases, and 12 bases had no gene match. The CDR3 has 15 residues. Per germline, CDR1 LNHDA and CDR2 SQIVND (reference sequence). The CDR3 region is CASTYTQGGVNEQFF. In DNA form, the CDR3 reads TGTGCCAGTACTTATACACAGGGGGGTGTAAATGAGCAGTTCTTC.

This chain's CDR3 is CASTAAGELFF. As DNA, the CDR3 is TGTGCCAGCACGGCCGCCGGGGAGCTGTTTTTT. This sequence joins TRBV27 and TRBJ2-2; no definite D call. Germline V gene lookup returns CDR1 MNHEY and CDR2 SMNVEV (reference sequence). The CDR3 extends over 11 amino acids. Trimming stripped 7 bases from V and 6 bases from J, with 6 bases between.

This clone has a single count. This sequence joins TRBV9 and TRBJ2-2, with TRBD2 matching 7 bases. V trimming: 0 bases; J trimming: 3 bases; junction bases outside the gene matches: 2. Germline values: CDR1 SGDLS, CDR2 YYNGEE. CDR3 length: 15 residues. The CDR3 here is CASSVATSDTGELFF. The CDR3 nucleotides are TGTGCCAGCAGCGTAGCCACTAGCGACACCGGGGAGCTGTTTTTT.

Comment on this clone: The same CDR3 can be traced to other DNA sequences in this sample. CDR3 amino acids: CASSLGLAGGGTGELFF. As DNA, the CDR3 is TGTGCCAGCAGCTTGGGGCTAGCGGGAGGAGGGACCGGGGAGCTGTTTTTT. The gene calls are TRBV5-8 and TRBJ2-2; TRBD2 matches at 11 bases. J was trimmed by 5 bases and V by 0 bases; bases with no gene match: 6. CDR3 length equals 17 residues. CDR1 is SGHTS and CDR2 is YDEGEE in the germline V gene.

The V and J genes are TRBV11-2 and TRBJ2-1; D unresolved. The ends were cut back, 1 base at V and 7 bases at J, with 5 bases in the middle. CDR1 is SGHAT and CDR2 is FQNNGV in the germline V gene. CDR3 length equals 12 residues. The CDR3 reads CASSLVANEQFF. The CDR3, as DNA: TGTGCCAGCAGCTTAGTCGCGAATGAGCAGTTCTTC.

This rearrangement joins TRBV2 to TRBJ1-4; 7 bases are shared with TRBD1. The V gene's germline CDR1 is SNHLY and CDR2 FYNNEI. The junction had 6 bases not matched to a gene; V was cut back by 7 bases and J by 4 bases. The CDR3 runs 14 residues. The CDR3 bases are TGTGCCAGCACCGGGACAGCCGTTAATGAAAAACTGTTTTTT. Translated: CASTGTAVNEKLFF. The full variable domain, in which reference TRBV2 and TRBJ1-4 provide the parts outside the CDR3, is EPEVTQTPSHQVTQMGQEVILRCVPISNHLYFYWYRQILGQKVEFLVSFYNNEISEKSEIFDDQFSVERPDGSNFTLKIRSTKLEDSAMYFCASTGTAVNEKLFFGSGTQLSVL.

V gene TRBV18 combines with J gene TRBJ1-3; D is ambiguous. Germline CDR1 KGHSH, CDR2 LQKENI. With 3 bases removed from V and 4 bases from J, the gap between germline ends came to 13 bases. This CDR3 comprises 15 residues. CDR3 DNA: TGTGCCAGCTCACCGGACCAGGTGTTGGGAAACACCATATATTTT. Its translation is CASSPDQVLGNTIYF.

The chain employs TRBV9 and TRBJ1-3; TRBD1 aligns across 9 bases. CDR1 and CDR2 from the germline V gene are SGDLS and YYNGEE. The CDR3 contains 16 residues. The ends lost 0 bases at V and 2 bases at J; junction bases unmatched: 3. The CDR3 is CASSVVGTGTGNTIYF. In nucleotides, the CDR3 is TGTGCCAGCAGCGTAGTGGGGACAGGGACTGGAAACACCATATATTTT.

This chain joins TRBV6-5 and TRBJ1-3, with no clear D. The CDR3 consists of 15 residues. Germline V lookup: CDR1 MNHEY, CDR2 SVGAGI. V gave up 6 bases and J gave up 5 bases, with 17 bases separating them. In nucleotides, the CDR3 is TGTGCCAGCAGCCCAATCGGCAACTCAAGAAACACCATATATTTT. It specifies CASSPIGNSRNTIYF.

The V call is TRBV10-1, the J call TRBJ1-1; no clear D gene. Trimming shortened V by 3 bases and J by 4 bases, and 6 bases separated the two germline ends. Germline V gene data show CDR1 as WNHNN and CDR2 as SYGVQD (reference sequence). The CDR3 totals 12 residues. CDR3 nucleotides: TGCGCCAGCAGTGATCTGGGCACTGAAGCTTTCTTT. Its protein is CASSDLGTEAFF.

The V call is TRBV27, the J call TRBJ1-5; no firm D call. V gave up 4 bases and J gave up 11 bases, with 12 bases separating them. The CDR3 is 12 residues long. CDR1 is MNHEY, CDR2 SMNVEV, per germline (reference sequence). The CDR3 is CASSYEGRAQHF. CDR3 nucleotide sequence: TGTGCCAGCAGTTATGAAGGAAGGGCCCAGCATTTT.

Regarding this clone: The identical CDR3 is also encoded by other nucleotide sequences in the sample. The CDR3, as DNA: TGTGCCAGCAAGGGACTAGCGAACACCGGGGAGCTGTTTTTT. Translating gives CASKGLANTGELFF. This chain links TRBV2 with TRBJ2-2, with TRBD2 identical over 8 bases. J was trimmed by 0 bases and V by 7 bases; bases with no gene match: 1. The CDR3 runs to 14 residues. The germline V gene encodes CDR1 SNHLY and CDR2 FYNNEI.

This chain uses TRBV7-3 with TRBJ2-1; 9 nucleotides agree with TRBD2. Germline CDR1 reads SGHTA; CDR2 reads FQGTGA. This CDR3 comprises 15 residues. V shed 5 bases and J 8 bases; nucleotides not matched to a gene: 10. The CDR3 DNA is TGTGCCAGCAGCCGAACCGGGACTAGCAGCTATGAGCAGTTCTTC. Its protein is CASSRTGTSSYEQFF.

This clone has more than one count but fewer than ten. The V gene is TRBV30, the J gene TRBJ1-5; D unclear. The V and J ends lost 3 bases and 2 bases respectively, with 14 bases between them. There are 15 residues in the CDR3. Germline loops: CDR1 GTSNPN, CDR2 SVGIG (reference sequence). CDR3 sequence (DNA): TGTGCCTGGAGCCGGACCCGTTCCGGCAATCAGCCCCAGCATTTT. Encoded protein: CAWSRTRSGNQPQHF.

This rearrangement joins TRBV7-3 to TRBJ1-2; the D gene is possibly TRBD1 (6 bases). The CDR3 is 17 amino acids. Trimming removed 4 bases from V and 4 bases from J, with 22 bases in between. Germline CDR1 is SGHTA and CDR2 is FQGTGA. Here the CDR3 DNA reads TGTGCCAGCAGCTCCCGAGGGACCAGGGGCGGGTTCTATGGCTACACCTTC. Translating it yields CASSSRGTRGGFYGYTF.

The rearrangement uses TRBV15 and TRBJ1-1; 10 nucleotides align to TRBD1. The germline V gene has CDR1 LNHNV and CDR2 YYDKDF (reference sequence). The CDR3 has 14 amino acids. V lost 10 bases and J lost 5; bases outside the gene matches: 10. CDR3 in DNA: TGTGCCAGCATCCGGGACAGGGGTCGAACTGAAGCTTTCTTT. Amino acids: CASIRDRGRTEAFF.

This clone occurred once. The V gene is TRBV10-3, the J gene TRBJ2-5, with D possibly TRBD2 on 6 matching bases. From germline, CDR1 is ENHRY and CDR2 SYGVKD. The CDR3 loop spans 14 amino acids. V gave up 2 bases and J gave up 5 bases, with 12 bases separating them. The CDR3 reads CAISEGGRRETQYF. In DNA form, the CDR3 reads TGTGCCATCAGTGAGGGGGGGAGACGGGAGACCCAGTACTTC.

Worth noting for this clone: One end of the junction varies from germline; a read error may be responsible. This chain links TRBV4-1 with TRBJ1-1; D gene unclear. This CDR3 region has 14 residues. The germline gives CDR1 MGHRA, CDR2 YSYEKL. CDR3 coding DNA: TGCGCCAGCAGCCAAGTCTTAGCGAACCCTGAAGCTTTCTTT. It codes for CASSQVLANPEAFF.

CDR3 amino acids: CASSQVAANTGELFF. The CDR3 DNA follows: TGTGCCAGCAGCCAAGTAGCGGCGAACACCGGGGAGCTGTTTTTT. The chain has TRBV4-2 and TRBJ2-2; TRBD2 is a possible D gene (6 bases). Germline V gene data show CDR1 as LGHNA and CDR2 as YNFKEQ. The CDR3 runs 15 residues. V was trimmed by 1 base and J by 0 bases, leaving 6 bases between them.

The chain employs TRBV25-1 and TRBJ2-7, with D tentatively TRBD2 (5 bases). The CDR3 length is 14 residues. Germline lookup yields CDR1 MGHDK and CDR2 SYGVNS. Trimming pared 8 bases from V and 5 bases from J, leaving 19 bases between. This CDR3 is CASENGIGMDEQYF. CDR3 DNA sequence: TGTGCCAGCGAAAACGGGATCGGGATGGACGAGCAGTACTTC.